This T cell receptor (beta chain) stems from a study of T cell responses to AZD1222 COVID-19 vaccine. TCRdb's copy holds only in-frame clones and misses some; the assay was immunoSEQ multiplex PCR. The sample shows about 92,000 clones, 85% to 90% of them seen only once. The ends lost 3 bases at V and 4 bases at J; junction bases unmatched: 6. CDR1 and CDR2 (germline): SGHNT, YYREEE (reference sequence). This CDR3 is built from 15 residues. The source of this sequence is an adult in good health. The sample here was peripheral blood, taken on day 0 of AZD1222 vaccination. The genes are TRBV5-4 and TRBJ2-1, with 8 bases that match TRBD1. For the CDR3, the DNA is TGTGCCAGCAGCTCGGGGACAGGAGGGTACAATGAGCAGTTCTTC. It yields the protein CASSSGTGGYNEQFF.